What follows are 30 T cell receptor beta chains derived from one specimen sequenced in a study of cytomegalovirus exposure and HLA in healthy donors. Using immunoSEQ multiplex PCR, the repertoire was profiled, and TCRdb retains in-frame clones only, with some absent. The data show some 270,000 clones, approximately 83% seen once. The sample taken for sequencing was PBMCs. The receptor set was obtained from a woman younger than 30 in good health and CMV-seronegative.

Note on this clone: The sample contains more than one DNA sequence encoding this CDR3. The chain carries TRBV6-5 and TRBJ1-2; no clear D. This CDR3 has 13 amino acids. Germline CDR1 MNHEY, CDR2 SVGAGI. Trimming took 0 bases from V and 4 from J, leaving 6 bases between them. CDR3: CASSYSAGYGYTF. The CDR3, as DNA: TGTGCCAGCAGTTACTCGGCGGGCTATGGCTACACCTTC.

A word on this clone: The same CDR3 arises from other DNA sequences in this sample as well. The rearrangement uses TRBV5-1 and TRBJ2-7; 9 bases map to TRBD1. This CDR3 is built from 13 residues. Germline values: CDR1 SGHRS, CDR2 YFSETQ. J gave up 3 bases and V 6 bases, and 4 bases lay outside the gene matches. The CDR3 protein is CASTTDRGYEQYF. In DNA, the CDR3 is TGCGCCAGCACCACGGACAGGGGCTACGAGCAGTACTTC.

The chain joins TRBV27 to TRBJ2-7; the D is unclear. Germline values: CDR1 MNHEY, CDR2 SMNVEV (reference sequence). The CDR3 extends over 13 amino acids. V was pared by 2 bases and J by 0 bases, with 5 bases between. The DNA of the CDR3 is TGTGCCAGCAGTTTAACGAGCTCCTACGAGCAGTACTTC. Translation gives CASSLTSSYEQYF.

This rearrangement joins TRBV5-4 to TRBJ2-5; 8 bases align to TRBD1. CDR1 is SGHNT, CDR2 YYREEE, per germline (reference sequence). V was pared by 4 bases and J by 5 bases, with 10 bases of the junction left unmatched. The CDR3 is made up of 15 amino acids. The CDR3 loop is CASSPTGGRRETQYF. CDR3 coding DNA: TGTGCCAGCAGCCCAACAGGGGGGAGACGGGAGACCCAGTACTTC.

The V and J genes are TRBV2 and TRBJ1-2; maybe TRBD1 (6 bases). The CDR3 contains 15 residues. CDR1 SNHLY and CDR2 FYNNEI come from the germline V gene. The CDR3 region is CARPVEGVFGDGYTF. In DNA, the CDR3 is TGTGCGCGACCAGTAGAGGGGGTGTTCGGCGACGGCTACACCTTC.

The rearrangement uses TRBV6-1 and TRBJ1-2; 7 nucleotides align to TRBD1. CDR3 length equals 15 residues. V was pared by 1 base and J by 5 bases, with 7 bases of the junction left unmatched. Germline V gene lookup returns CDR1 MNHNS and CDR2 SASEGT. CDR3 DNA: TGTGCCAGCAGTGAAGATATGGGGACAGCTTATGGCTACACCTTC. Its protein product is CASSEDMGTAYGYTF.

The chain has TRBV25-1 and TRBJ1-2; a weak D match, TRBD1 (5 bases). Germline CDR1 MGHDK, CDR2 SYGVNS. This CDR3 has 13 residues. V was clipped by 4 bases and J by 8 bases, with 14 bases between them. For the CDR3, the DNA is TGTGCCAGCAGTGCTTTGGGGGGGACCGGCTACACCTTC. Amino acid sequence: CASSALGGTGYTF.

The J gene is TRBJ1-1, the V gene TRBV6-6; D gene unclear. Trimming left V 7 bases short and J 7 bases short, with 10 bases between. CDR1 MNHNY and CDR2 SVGAGI come from the germline V gene (reference sequence). CDR3 length: 11 amino acids. CDR3 protein: CASKVGVEAFF. The CDR3 nucleotides read TGTGCCAGCAAAGTCGGGGTTGAAGCTTTCTTT.

V is TRBV27 and J is TRBJ1-6; perhaps TRBD1 as D (5 bases). The CDR3 has 17 amino acids. Germline values: CDR1 MNHEY, CDR2 SMNVEV (reference sequence). V lost 0 bases and J lost 2, with 11 bases in between. The CDR3 reads CASSLSMGGTYNSPLHF. The CDR3 DNA follows: TGTGCCAGCAGTTTATCGATGGGGGGTACCTATAATTCACCCCTCCACTTT.

The CDR3 reads CASSFRQGVQNYGYTF. CDR3 sequence (DNA): TGTGCCAGCAGCTTTCGACAGGGGGTGCAGAACTATGGCTACACCTTC. The chain couples TRBV11-2 to TRBJ1-2; 9 bases are shared with TRBD1. V gave up 3 bases and J gave up 2 bases; unmatched junction bases: 7. Germline V gives CDR1 SGHAT, CDR2 FQNNGV. The CDR3 covers 16 residues.

V usage is TRBV2 and J usage is TRBJ2-7; TRBD1 agrees at 8 bases. Losses at the gene ends were 5 bases for V and 4 bases for J; bases not matched to a gene: 7. The CDR3 is 14 residues long. The germline V gene has CDR1 SNHLY and CDR2 FYNNEI. CDR3 protein: CASSTGTGMYEQYF. The CDR3 region has the DNA TGTGCCAGCAGTACCGGGACAGGAATGTACGAGCAGTACTTC.

V is TRBV30 and J is TRBJ1-1; 7 nucleotides align to TRBD1. Germline-derived CDR1 and CDR2 are GTSNPN and SVGIG (reference sequence). V shed 4 bases and J 1 base; nucleotides not matched to a gene: 12. CDR3 length: 16 residues. CDR3 loop: CAWTGGGRGQNTEAFF. CDR3 sequence (DNA): TGTGCCTGGACCGGTGGGGGTAGGGGGCAGAACACTGAAGCTTTCTTT.

The chain employs TRBV27 and TRBJ2-7; D is unclear. Germline V gene sequence: CDR1 MNHEY, CDR2 SMNVEV (reference sequence). Deletions cut 0 bases from V and 4 bases from J, with 13 bases between. The CDR3 contains 15 residues. CDR3 nucleotides: TGTGCCAGCAGTTTATCCCGACTCTTCGGTTACGAGCAGTACTTC. Its protein product is CASSLSRLFGYEQYF.

The chain joins TRBV7-6 to TRBJ1-1; 11 bases align to TRBD1. This CDR3 spans 15 amino acids. CDR1 and CDR2 (germline): SGHVS, FNYEAQ. V lost 5 bases and J lost 3; bases outside the gene matches: 5. The CDR3, as DNA: TGTGCCAGCAGCCCAGGGACAGGGGGGTACACTGAAGCTTTCTTT. Protein product: CASSPGTGGYTEAFF.

The chain links TRBV11-3 to TRBJ2-3, with a tentative D call TRBD2 (6 bases). The CDR3 runs to 15 residues. From germline, CDR1 is SGHNT and CDR2 YENEEA. With 3 bases removed from V and 0 bases from J, the gap between germline ends came to 10 bases. CDR3 DNA: TGTGCCAGCAGCTTGATGGGGACTAGCACAGATACGCAGTATTTT. It codes for CASSLMGTSTDTQYF.

The chain is built from TRBV5-4 and TRBJ2-7; D is possibly TRBD1 (5 bases). Germline V gene sequence: CDR1 SGHNT, CDR2 YYREEE (reference sequence). CDR3 size: 13 residues. The germline V and J ends were trimmed by 1 base and 6 bases, with 11 bases remaining between them. CDR3 sequence reads: CASSLPATAEQYF. The CDR3 nucleotides read TGTGCCAGCAGCTTGCCTGCGACAGCCGAGCAGTACTTC.

The rearrangement joins TRBV30 to TRBJ2-7, with 9 bases identical to TRBD1. CDR1 is GTSNPN and CDR2 is SVGIG in the germline V gene (reference sequence). The CDR3 sequence is 14 residues long. V lost 2 bases and J lost 5; bases outside the gene matches: 7. The DNA for the CDR3 is TGTGCCTGGAGTCCATTGGACAGGGGCGACGAGCAGTACTTC. It specifies CAWSPLDRGDEQYF. The whole variable domain, filled in from reference TRBV30 and TRBJ2-7, reads SQTIHQWPATLVQPVGSPLSLECTVEGTSNPNLYWYRQAAGRGLQLLFYSVGIGQISSEVPQNLSASRPQDRQFILSSKKLLLSDSGFYLCAWSPLDRGDEQYFGPGTRLTVT.

This clone was seen more than once but under ten times. This CDR3 reads CASTDRPLSNQPQHF. CDR3 nucleotide sequence: TGTGCCAGCACTGACAGACCACTTAGCAATCAGCCCCAGCATTTT. V is TRBV6-6 and J is TRBJ1-5, with D possibly matching TRBD1 (5 bases). V lost 7 bases and J 0 bases, leaving 13 bases between the germline ends. CDR1 is MNHNY and CDR2 is SVGAGI in the germline V gene (reference sequence). This CDR3 has 15 residues.

The rearrangement joins TRBV28 to TRBJ1-5, with 7 bases that match TRBD1. The CDR3 contains 15 residues. The junction had 17 bases not matched to a gene; V was cut back by 4 bases and J by 14 bases. The germline V gene has CDR1 MDHEN and CDR2 SYDVKM. Here the CDR3 DNA reads TGTGCCAGCAGTTCCGGGGACAGCCTGATCCGTGTGGAGCATTTT. Amino acids: CASSSGDSLIRVEHF.

The table lists this clone with a few counts. This chain connects TRBV7-9 to TRBJ1-2, with 7 bases fitting TRBD1. V shed 3 bases and J 10 bases; nucleotides not matched to a gene: 11. The CDR3 totals 14 residues. The germline gives CDR1 SEHNR, CDR2 FQNEAQ (reference sequence). The CDR3 nucleotides read TGTGCCAGCAGCTTTACAGGGGCGGGATCGGACTACACCTTC. Its translation is CASSFTGAGSDYTF.

This chain connects TRBV4-3 to TRBJ1-6; tentative D call: TRBD1 (6 bases). The CDR3 has 16 residues. Germline assignment: CDR1 LGHNA and CDR2 YSLEER. Trimming took 3 bases from V and 7 from J, leaving 16 bases between them. CDR3 region: CASSQTTGTINSPLHF. As DNA, the CDR3 is TGCGCCAGCAGCCAGACTACTGGGACAATCAATTCACCCCTCCACTTT.

V usage is TRBV10-1 and J usage is TRBJ2-5; TRBD1 matches at 12 bases. The trim removed 2 bases at V and 5 bases at J, leaving 6 bases unmatched. This CDR3 contains 16 residues. Germline CDR1 and CDR2: WNHNN and SYGVQD (reference sequence). Written as DNA, the CDR3 is TGCGCCAGCAGTGAGGGGGGGACAGGGGGCTTGGAGACCCAGTACTTC. Protein: CASSEGGTGGLETQYF.

The chain combines TRBV5-5 with TRBJ2-7; tentative D call: TRBD1 (5 bases). Per germline, CDR1 SGHKS and CDR2 YYEKEE (reference sequence). The ends were cut back, 3 bases at V and 4 bases at J, with 17 bases in the middle. The CDR3 runs to 15 residues. The CDR3 sequence: CASSSRQLPRYEQYF. The CDR3 coding sequence is TGTGCCAGCAGCTCCCGACAGCTCCCTCGGTACGAGCAGTACTTC.

This chain uses TRBV28 with TRBJ2-3; D is ambiguous. Germline V gives CDR1 MDHEN, CDR2 SYDVKM. The V and J ends lost 3 bases and 0 bases respectively, with 10 bases between them. The CDR3 loop spans 15 amino acids. The CDR3 protein is CASSFVSFSTDTQYF. The CDR3 DNA is TGTGCCAGCAGTTTTGTCAGTTTTAGCACAGATACGCAGTATTTT.

This chain connects TRBV6-5 to TRBJ1-5; 7 bases are a match to TRBD1. V dropped 4 bases and J dropped 15; count of bases not matched to a gene: 9. Germline V CDR1 and CDR2: MNHEY, SVGAGI. The CDR3 spans 12 residues. CDR3 region: CASSSITGAWHF. The CDR3 DNA reads TGTGCCAGCAGTTCAATCACAGGGGCTTGGCATTTT.

The J gene is TRBJ1-4, the V gene TRBV30; TRBD1 is a possible D gene (5 bases). CDR3 length: 14 residues. The V and J ends lost 2 bases and 1 base respectively, with 8 bases between them. Germline V gene sequence: CDR1 GTSNPN, CDR2 SVGIG (reference sequence). CDR3 loop: CAWSRGQTNEKLFF. The CDR3 coding sequence is TGTGCCTGGAGTCGTGGACAAACTAATGAAAAACTGTTTTTT.

The gene calls are TRBV5-1 and TRBJ1-1, with D perhaps TRBD1 (5 bases). V was clipped by 4 bases and J by 1 base, with 8 bases between them. The CDR3 runs 13 residues. CDR1 and CDR2 from the germline V gene are SGHRS and YFSETQ. The CDR3: CASSRDRNTEAFF. CDR3 DNA: TGCGCCAGCAGCCGCGACAGGAACACTGAAGCTTTCTTT.

This clone was counted only a few times. The gene calls are TRBV10-1 and TRBJ1-1; TRBD1 aligns across 12 bases. This CDR3 comprises 14 residues. After removal of 7 bases from V and 6 bases from J, the junction contained 6 bases not matched to a gene. Germline values: CDR1 WNHNN, CDR2 SYGVQD (reference sequence). CDR3 amino acids: CASTAGQGAAEAFF. The DNA for the CDR3 is TGCGCCAGCACCGCGGGACAGGGGGCGGCTGAAGCTTTCTTT.

The CDR3 region is CSTGMNTEAFF. In nucleotides, the CDR3 is TGCAGCACAGGAATGAACACTGAAGCTTTCTTT. This sequence joins TRBV29-1 and TRBJ1-1, with TRBD1 as a possible D gene (5 bases). Trimming pared 8 bases from V and 0 bases from J, leaving 7 bases between. This CDR3 has 11 residues. Germline V gene sequence: CDR1 SQVTM, CDR2 ANQGSEA.

The chain links TRBV28 to TRBJ2-2, with D hard to call. This CDR3 spans 14 amino acids. Germline V lookup: CDR1 MDHEN, CDR2 SYDVKM. V dropped 8 bases and J dropped 6 bases, with 16 bases sitting between them. The CDR3 loop reads CASLPALLAGELFF. The CDR3 DNA is TGTGCCAGCCTACCAGCGCTACTGGCCGGGGAGCTGTTTTTT.